This T cell receptor beta chain was sequenced for a study of T cell responses to AZD1222 COVID-19 vaccine. Second doses that came at about 4 or about 12 weeks were put together. Only in-frame clones appear in the TCRdb table, and some are missing; sequencing was by immunoSEQ multiplex PCR. Among about 140,000 clones listed, 88% were seen once. Study-level points and caveats: Two AZD1222 doses significantly raised spike-specific TCR breadth and depth over controls. In the spike-specific TCR repertoire, nearly half reportedly target unmutated variant regions.

Turning to this clone: Its cognate antigen is unknown.

Germline CDR1 is SGHAT and CDR2 is FQNNGV. The CDR3 is made up of 14 amino acids. Unmatched junction bases numbered 5, after V lost 4 bases and J lost 13 bases. The chain joins TRBV11-2 to TRBJ1-6, with TRBD1 matching 12 bases. The sample was peripheral blood, taken 28 days after the second AZD1222 dose. This sequence was found in an adult who received the AZD1222 COVID-19 vaccine. The CDR3 bases are TGTGCCAGCAGCTGGGACAGGGGGCTAGCCCCCCTCCACTTT. This translates into CASSWDRGLAPLHF.